The clone carrying this T cell receptor (beta chain) was seen at least ten times. The antigen remains unidentified. These data are taken from a study of human T cells and chemical hapten exposure. Whole-study results and caveats: With regard to DPC sensitization, TCRs above 1 in 1000 frequency did not change.

The time point was: healthy volunteer bleed at 2 weeks. The template was total RNA from unfractionated whole blood. Library construction involved attaching unique molecular identifiers to individual cDNA molecules, which allowed quantitative, reproducible TCR counting. Original methodology: Sequenced samples showed a median of approximately 100,000 TCRs each, with counts running from around 24,000 to 710,000. TCRdb fed the RACE reads into MiXCR, producing one record per CDR3 protein. The V and J calls reflect TCRdb's pipeline rather than the authors' work. The data hold roughly 46,000 distinct CDR3 sequences, with almost 4.5% observed a single time. The CDR3 spans 13 residues. V was pared by 2 bases and J by 2 bases, with 5 bases between.

The chain recombines TRBV12-3 or TRBV12-4 with TRBJ2-3; D remains unclear. The TCR originated in a human donor in good health. Some clones in this sample may be carry-over from other donors' samples. The sequenced sample was whole blood. This CDR3 is CASSLIYTDTQYF. CDR3 nucleotides: TGTGCCAGCAGTTTAATTTACACAGATACGCAGTATTTT.